This T cell receptor (beta chain) appears in the sequencing data of a study of CD8 T cells in Susac syndrome. Across the whole study: Patients with Susac syndrome who were sequenced included six with active disease and fewer than 10 in remission.

The authors reverse transcribed roughly 0.5 to 1 ug RNA with random hexamers. TCRdb re-called the immunoSEQ multiplex PCR reads through MiXCR, storing one row per CDR3 protein. The table records approximately 190,000 distinct CDR3 sequences, roughly 94% of them present only once. Sequencing was performed on CD8+ T cells from PBMCs. This receptor was obtained from a human donor with Susac syndrome.

CDR3 protein: CASSQADRRRASNTGELFF. The CDR3 region has the DNA TGCGCCAGCAGCCAAGCGGATCGCCGCCGGGCTTCAAACACCGGGGAGCTGTTTTTT. The chain couples TRBV4-1 to TRBJ2-2, with D unresolved. Germline assignment: CDR1 MGHRA and CDR2 YSYEKL. The CDR3 runs 19 residues. V shed 1 base and J shed 2 bases, with 20 bases lying between them.